This TCR beta chain emerged from a study of control samples from healthy donors and cancer patients. Sequenced by immunoSEQ multiplex PCR; TCRdb stores in-frame clones only, minus some. The profile shows roughly 80,000 clones, around 90% of them singletons. Trimming removed 7 bases at V and 6 bases at J, with 15 bases between. CDR1 SQVTM and CDR2 ANQGSEA come from the germline V gene. The CDR3 spans 12 residues. Material for sequencing was PBMCs. The clonotype comes from a woman aged 55-70 years with head and neck cancer. This rearrangement joins TRBV29-1 to TRBJ1-2; tentative D call: TRBD1 (5 bases). The DNA of the CDR3 is TGCAGCGCCGAACCAGAGGGGCATGGCTACACCTTC. Amino acids: CSAEPEGHGYTF. The full variable domain, its missing parts supplied by reference TRBV29-1 and TRBJ1-2, is SAVISQKPSRDICQRGTSLTIQCQVDSQVTMMFWYRQQPGQSLTLIATANQGSEATYESGFVIDKFPISRPNLTFSTLTVSNMSPEDSSIYLCSAEPEGHGYTFGSGTRLTVV.